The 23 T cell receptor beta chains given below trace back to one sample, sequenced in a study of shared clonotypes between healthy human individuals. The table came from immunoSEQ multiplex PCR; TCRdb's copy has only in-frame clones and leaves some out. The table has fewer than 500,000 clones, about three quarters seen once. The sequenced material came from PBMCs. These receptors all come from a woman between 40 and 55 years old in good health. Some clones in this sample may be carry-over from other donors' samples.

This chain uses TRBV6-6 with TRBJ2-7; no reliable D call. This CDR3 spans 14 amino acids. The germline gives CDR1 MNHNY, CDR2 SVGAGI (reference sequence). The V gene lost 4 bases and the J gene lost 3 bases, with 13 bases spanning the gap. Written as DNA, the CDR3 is TGTGCCAGCAGTTCCCCCCCTCGGATCTACGAGCAGTACTTC. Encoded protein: CASSSPPRIYEQYF.

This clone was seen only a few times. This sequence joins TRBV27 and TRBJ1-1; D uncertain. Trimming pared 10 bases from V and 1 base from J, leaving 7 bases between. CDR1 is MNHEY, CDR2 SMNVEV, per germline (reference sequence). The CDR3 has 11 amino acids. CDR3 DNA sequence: TGTGCCACCTCCAAGAACACTGAAGCTTTCTTT. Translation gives CATSKNTEAFF.

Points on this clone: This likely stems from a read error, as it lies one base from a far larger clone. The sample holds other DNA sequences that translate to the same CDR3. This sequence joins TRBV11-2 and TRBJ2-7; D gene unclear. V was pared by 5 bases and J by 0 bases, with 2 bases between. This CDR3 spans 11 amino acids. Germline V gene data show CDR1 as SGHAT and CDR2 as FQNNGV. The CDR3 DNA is TGTGCCAGCAGCAGCTCCTACGAGCAGTACTTC. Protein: CASSSSYEQYF.

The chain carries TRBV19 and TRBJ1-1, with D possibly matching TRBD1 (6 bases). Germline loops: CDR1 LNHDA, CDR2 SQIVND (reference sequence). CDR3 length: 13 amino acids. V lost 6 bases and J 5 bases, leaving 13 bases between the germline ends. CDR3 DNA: TGTGCCAGTAGGGAAAACAGGGTAACTGAAGCTTTCTTT. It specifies CASRENRVTEAFF.

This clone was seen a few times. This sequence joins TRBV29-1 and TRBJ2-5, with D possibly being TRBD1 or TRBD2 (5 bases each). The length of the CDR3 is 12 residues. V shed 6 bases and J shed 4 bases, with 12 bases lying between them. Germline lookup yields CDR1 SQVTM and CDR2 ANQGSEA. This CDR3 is CSVRDGVETQYF. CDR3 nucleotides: TGCAGCGTCCGGGACGGAGTAGAGACCCAGTACTTC.

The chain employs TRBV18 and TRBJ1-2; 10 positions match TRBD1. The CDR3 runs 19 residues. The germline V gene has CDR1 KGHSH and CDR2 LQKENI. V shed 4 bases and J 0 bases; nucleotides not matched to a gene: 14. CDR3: CASSLRLGDRGPSNYGYTF. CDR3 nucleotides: TGTGCCAGCTCACTTCGTTTGGGGGACAGGGGCCCCTCTAACTATGGCTACACCTTC.

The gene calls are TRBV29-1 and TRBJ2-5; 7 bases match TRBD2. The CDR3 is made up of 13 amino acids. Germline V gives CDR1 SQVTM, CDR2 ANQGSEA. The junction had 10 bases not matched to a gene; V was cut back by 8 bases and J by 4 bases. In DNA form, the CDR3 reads TGCAGCTCAAGGCCGACGGGGGGAGAGACCCAGTACTTC. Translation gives CSSRPTGGETQYF.

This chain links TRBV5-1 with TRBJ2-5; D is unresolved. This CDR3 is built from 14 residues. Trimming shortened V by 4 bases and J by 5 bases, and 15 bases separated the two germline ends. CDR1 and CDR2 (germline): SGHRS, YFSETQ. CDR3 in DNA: TGCGCCAGCAGCATGCCGGGCAGTGAGGAGACCCAGTACTTC. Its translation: CASSMPGSEETQYF.

The CDR3, as DNA: TGTGCCACCTCGGGCAGTTCGGAGACCCAGTACTTC. This sequence encodes CATSGSSETQYF. This sequence joins TRBV14 and TRBJ2-5, with no clear D. Trimming removed 10 bases from V and 5 bases from J, with 14 bases in between. This CDR3 is built from 12 residues. Germline-derived CDR1 and CDR2 are SGHDN and FVKESK.

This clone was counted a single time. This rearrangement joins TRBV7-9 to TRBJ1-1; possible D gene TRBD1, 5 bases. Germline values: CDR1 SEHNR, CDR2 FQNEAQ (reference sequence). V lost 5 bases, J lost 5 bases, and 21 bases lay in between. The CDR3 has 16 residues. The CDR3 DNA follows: TGTGCCAGCAGCCCCCCGTCGGGGCGAAAGGGTACTGAAGCTTTCTTT. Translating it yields CASSPPSGRKGTEAFF.

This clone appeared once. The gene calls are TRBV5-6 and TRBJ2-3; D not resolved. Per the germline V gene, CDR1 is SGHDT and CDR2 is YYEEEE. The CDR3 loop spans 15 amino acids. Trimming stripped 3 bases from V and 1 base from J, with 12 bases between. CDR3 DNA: TGTGCCAGCAGCTCACGACACCTACGCACAGATACGCAGTATTTT. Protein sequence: CASSSRHLRTDTQYF.

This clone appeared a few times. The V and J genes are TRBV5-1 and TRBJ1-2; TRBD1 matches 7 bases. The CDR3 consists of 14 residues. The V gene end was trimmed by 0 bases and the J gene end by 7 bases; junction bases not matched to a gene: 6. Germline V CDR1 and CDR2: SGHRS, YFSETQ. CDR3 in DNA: TGCGCCAGCAGCTTGGATCAGGGGGAGTTTGGCTACACCTTC. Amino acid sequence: CASSLDQGEFGYTF.

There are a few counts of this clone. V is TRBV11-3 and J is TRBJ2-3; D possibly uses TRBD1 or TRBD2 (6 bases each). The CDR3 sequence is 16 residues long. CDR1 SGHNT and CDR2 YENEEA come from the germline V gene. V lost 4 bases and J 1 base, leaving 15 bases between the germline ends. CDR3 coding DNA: TGTGCCAGCAGCTCACGGTGGGGGGCCGGCACAGATACGCAGTATTTT. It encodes CASSSRWGAGTDTQYF.

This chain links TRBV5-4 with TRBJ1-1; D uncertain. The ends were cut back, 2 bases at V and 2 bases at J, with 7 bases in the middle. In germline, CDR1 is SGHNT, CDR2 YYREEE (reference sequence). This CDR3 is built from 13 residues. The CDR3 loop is CASSFAVNTEAFF. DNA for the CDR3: TGTGCCAGCAGCTTCGCGGTAAACACTGAAGCTTTCTTT.

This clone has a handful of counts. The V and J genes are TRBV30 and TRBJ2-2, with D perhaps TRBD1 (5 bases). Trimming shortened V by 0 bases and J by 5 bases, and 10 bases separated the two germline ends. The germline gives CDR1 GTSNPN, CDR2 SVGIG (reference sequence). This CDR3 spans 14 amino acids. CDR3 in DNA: TGTGCCTGGAGTGTACTTCGACAGACCGGGGAGCTGTTTTTT. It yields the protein CAWSVLRQTGELFF.

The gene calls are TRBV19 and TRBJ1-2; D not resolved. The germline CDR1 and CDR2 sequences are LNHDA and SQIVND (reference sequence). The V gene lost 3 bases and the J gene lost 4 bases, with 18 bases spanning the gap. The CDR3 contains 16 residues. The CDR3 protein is CASSMPSRREGYGYTF. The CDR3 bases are TGTGCCAGTAGTATGCCCTCCAGACGAGAGGGCTATGGCTACACCTTC.

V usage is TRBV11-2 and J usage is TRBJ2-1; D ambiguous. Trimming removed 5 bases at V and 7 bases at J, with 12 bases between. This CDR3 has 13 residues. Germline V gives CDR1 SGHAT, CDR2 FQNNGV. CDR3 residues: CASSVNSINEQFF. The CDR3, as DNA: TGTGCCAGCAGCGTCAACAGTATTAATGAGCAGTTCTTC.

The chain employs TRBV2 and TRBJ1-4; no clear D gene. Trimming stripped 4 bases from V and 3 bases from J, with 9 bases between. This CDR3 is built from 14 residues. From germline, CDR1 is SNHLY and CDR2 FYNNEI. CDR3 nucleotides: TGTGCCAGCAGTGGACGGGCCCCTAATGAAAAACTGTTTTTT. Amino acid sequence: CASSGRAPNEKLFF.

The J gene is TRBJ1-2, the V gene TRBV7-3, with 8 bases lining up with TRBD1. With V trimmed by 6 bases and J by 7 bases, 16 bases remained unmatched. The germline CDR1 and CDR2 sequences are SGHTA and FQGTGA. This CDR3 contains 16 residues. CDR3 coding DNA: TGTGCCAGCAGTCTGGACAGGGCATCACGGTCTAGTGGCTACACCTTC. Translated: CASSLDRASRSSGYTF.

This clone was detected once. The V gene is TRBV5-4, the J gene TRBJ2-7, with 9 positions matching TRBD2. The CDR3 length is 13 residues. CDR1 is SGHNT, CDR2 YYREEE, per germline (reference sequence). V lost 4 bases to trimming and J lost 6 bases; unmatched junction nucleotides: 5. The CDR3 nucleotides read TGTGCCAGCAGCCCGGGGACTAGCTTCGAGCAGTACTTC. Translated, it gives CASSPGTSFEQYF.

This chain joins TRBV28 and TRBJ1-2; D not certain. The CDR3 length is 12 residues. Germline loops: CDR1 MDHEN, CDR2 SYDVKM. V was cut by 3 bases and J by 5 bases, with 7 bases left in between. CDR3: CASSFLDYGYTF. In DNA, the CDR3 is TGTGCCAGCAGTTTTCTTGATTATGGCTACACCTTC.

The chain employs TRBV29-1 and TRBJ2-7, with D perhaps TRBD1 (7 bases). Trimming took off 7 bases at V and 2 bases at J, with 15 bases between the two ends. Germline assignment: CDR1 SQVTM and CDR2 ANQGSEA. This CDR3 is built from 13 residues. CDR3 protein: CSASRGAAYEQYF. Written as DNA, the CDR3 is TGCAGCGCCTCCAGGGGGGCAGCCTACGAGCAGTACTTC.

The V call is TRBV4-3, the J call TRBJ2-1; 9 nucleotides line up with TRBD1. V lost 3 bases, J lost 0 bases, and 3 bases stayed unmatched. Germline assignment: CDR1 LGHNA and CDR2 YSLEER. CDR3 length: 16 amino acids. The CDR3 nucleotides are TGCGCCAGCAGCCAGGGACAGGGAAGCTCCTACAATGAGCAGTTCTTC. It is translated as CASSQGQGSSYNEQFF.